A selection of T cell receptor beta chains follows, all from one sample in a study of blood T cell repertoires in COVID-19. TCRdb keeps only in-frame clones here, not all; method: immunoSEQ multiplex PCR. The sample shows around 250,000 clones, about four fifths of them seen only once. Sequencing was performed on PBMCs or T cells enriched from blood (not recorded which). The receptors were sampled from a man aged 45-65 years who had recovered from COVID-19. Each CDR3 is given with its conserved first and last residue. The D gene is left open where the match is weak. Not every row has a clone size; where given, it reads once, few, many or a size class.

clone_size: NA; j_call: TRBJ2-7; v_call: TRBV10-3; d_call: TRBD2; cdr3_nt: TGTGCCATCAGGAAGGATACGTCTAGCGGGAACTACGAGCAGTACTTC; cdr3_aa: CAIRKDTSSGNYEQYF
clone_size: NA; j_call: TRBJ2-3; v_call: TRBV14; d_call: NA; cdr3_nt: TGTGCCAGCAGCCAATTGGGCCTCGGGGGAGATACGCAGTATTTT; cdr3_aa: CASSQLGLGGDTQYF
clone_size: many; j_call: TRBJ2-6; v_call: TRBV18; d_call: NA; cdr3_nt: TGTGCCAGCTCACCATCTGGGGCCGGGGCCAACGTCCTGACTTTC; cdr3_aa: CASSPSGAGANVLTF
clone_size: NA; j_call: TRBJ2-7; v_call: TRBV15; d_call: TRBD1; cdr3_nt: TGTGCCACCAGCAAATCCGGGACAGGTGGGACCTACGAGCAGTACTTC; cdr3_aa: CATSKSGTGGTYEQYF
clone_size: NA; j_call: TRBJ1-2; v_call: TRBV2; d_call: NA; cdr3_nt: TGTGCCAGCAATGAGGTATTTGGAGATAACTATGGCTACACCTTC; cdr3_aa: CASNEVFGDNYGYTF
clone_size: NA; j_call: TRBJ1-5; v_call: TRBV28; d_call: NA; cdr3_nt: TGTGCCAGCAGTTCCCGCCTTTCCAAAACAGGGTCGAGCAATCAGCCCCAGCATTTT; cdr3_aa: CASSSRLSKTGSSNQPQHF
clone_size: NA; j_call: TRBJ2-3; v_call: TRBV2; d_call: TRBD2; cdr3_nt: TGTGCCAGCAGGGCTGAGACTAGCTGGTATTTT; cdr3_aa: CASRAETSWYF
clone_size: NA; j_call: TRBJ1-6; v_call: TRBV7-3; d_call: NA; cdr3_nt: TGTGCCAGCAGCTTAACCGGAGGACGGGACTTTAATTCACCCCTCCACTTT; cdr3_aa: CASSLTGGRDFNSPLHF
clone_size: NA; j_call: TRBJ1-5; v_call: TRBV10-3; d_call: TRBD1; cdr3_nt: TGTGCCATCAGTGAAGCCGGGACAGGGGTCGGGGTAGGCAATCAGCCCCAGCATTTT; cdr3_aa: CAISEAGTGVGVGNQPQHF
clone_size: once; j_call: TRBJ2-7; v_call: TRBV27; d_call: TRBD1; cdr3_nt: TGTGCCAGCAGTTCCCCGACAGGGACCTACGAGCAGTACTTC; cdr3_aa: CASSSPTGTYEQYF
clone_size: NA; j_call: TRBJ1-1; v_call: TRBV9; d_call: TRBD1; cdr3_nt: TGTGCCAGCAGCGCAGGGGGAGGAAACGCTGAAGCTTTCTTT; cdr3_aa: CASSAGGGNAEAFF
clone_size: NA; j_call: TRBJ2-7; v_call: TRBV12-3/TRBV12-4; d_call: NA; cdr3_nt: TGTGCCAGCAGTTTAGGTGAGGGCTACGAGCAGTACTTC; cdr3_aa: CASSLGEGYEQYF
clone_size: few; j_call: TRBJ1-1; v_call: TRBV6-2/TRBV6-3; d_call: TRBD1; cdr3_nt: TGTGCCAGCAGTCAAACGTGGGTGGGGACAGGGGGTGTCACTGAAGCTTTCTTT; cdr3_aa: CASSQTWVGTGGVTEAFF
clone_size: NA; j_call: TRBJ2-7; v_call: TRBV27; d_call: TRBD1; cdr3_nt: TGTGCCAGCAGTTCCCGCTCGGACAGGGTCCACGAGCAGTACTTC; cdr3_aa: CASSSRSDRVHEQYF
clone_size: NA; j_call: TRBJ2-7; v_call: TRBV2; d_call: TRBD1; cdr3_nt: TGTGCCAGCAGACTGAGTCAGGGGGTACACGAGCAGTACTTC; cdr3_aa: CASRLSQGVHEQYF
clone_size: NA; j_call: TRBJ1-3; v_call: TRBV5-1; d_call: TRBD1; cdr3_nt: TGCGCCAGCAGCTTGACAGGGGGCGCAGCCACCATATATTTT; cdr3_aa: CASSLTGGAATIYF
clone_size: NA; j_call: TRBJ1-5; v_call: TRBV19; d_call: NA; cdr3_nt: TGTGCCAGTAGTTGGACGGGGAACAATCAGCCCCAGCATTTT; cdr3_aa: CASSWTGNNQPQHF
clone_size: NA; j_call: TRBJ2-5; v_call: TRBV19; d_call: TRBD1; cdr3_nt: TGTGCCAGTAGCGAACAGGGGACGGCCCAGTACTTC; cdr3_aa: CASSEQGTAQYF
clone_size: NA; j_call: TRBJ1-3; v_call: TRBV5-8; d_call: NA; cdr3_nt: TGTGCCAGCAGCGCAGGGTTCGGAAACACCATATATTTT; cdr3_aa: CASSAGFGNTIYF
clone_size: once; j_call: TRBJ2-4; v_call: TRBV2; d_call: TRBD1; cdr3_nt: TGTGCCAGCACCAGACAGGGCATTCAGTACTTC; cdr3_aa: CASTRQGIQYF
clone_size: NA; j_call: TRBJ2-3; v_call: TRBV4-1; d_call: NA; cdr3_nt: TGCGCCAGCAGCCAAGCACCGACTAGCACAGATACGCAGTATTTT; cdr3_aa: CASSQAPTSTDTQYF
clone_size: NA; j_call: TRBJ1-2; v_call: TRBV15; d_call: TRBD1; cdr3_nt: TGTGCCACCAGCAGCGGCAGGGGGCTTGGAGGCTACACCTTC; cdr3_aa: CATSSGRGLGGYTF
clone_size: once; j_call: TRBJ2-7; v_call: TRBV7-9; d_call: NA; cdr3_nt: TGTGCCAGCAGCTTAGACGCAGGGATCGAGCAGTACTTC; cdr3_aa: CASSLDAGIEQYF